This T cell receptor (beta chain) was captured by sequencing in a study of long-term antiretroviral therapy in people with HIV. Run at survey level, the immunoSEQ assay was version v3.0. Libraries were prepared by immunoSEQ multiplex PCR; TCRdb keeps only in-frame clonotypes and omits some of them. The data contain roughly 28,000 clones, roughly nine tenths of them singletons. This CDR3 region has 14 residues. Germline V gene sequence: CDR1 KGHSH, CDR2 LQKENI. With 3 bases clipped from V and 2 bases from J, the junction kept 1 base outside the gene matches. Each donor had at least one pre-ART and at least two post-ART PBMC samples.

Sequences were derived from unsorted PBMCs, sampled around 2.6 years after starting antiretroviral therapy. This clonotype was sampled from a man aged 40-49 years with HIV. This chain uses TRBV18 with TRBJ2-3; 8 bases are a match to TRBD2. The CDR3 DNA sequence: TGTGCCAGCTCACCGCGGGGGGACACAGATACGCAGTATTTT. It translates to CASSPRGDTDTQYF.